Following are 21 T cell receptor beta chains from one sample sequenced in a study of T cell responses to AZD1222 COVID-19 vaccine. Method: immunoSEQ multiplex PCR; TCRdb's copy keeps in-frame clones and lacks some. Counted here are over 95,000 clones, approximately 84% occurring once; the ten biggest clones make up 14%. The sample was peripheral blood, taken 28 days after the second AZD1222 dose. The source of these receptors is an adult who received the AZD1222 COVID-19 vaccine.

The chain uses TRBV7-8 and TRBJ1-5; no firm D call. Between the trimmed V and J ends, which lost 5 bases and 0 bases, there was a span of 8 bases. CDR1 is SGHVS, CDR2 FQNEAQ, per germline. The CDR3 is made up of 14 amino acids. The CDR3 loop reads CASSPSISNQPQHF. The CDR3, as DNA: TGTGCCAGCAGCCCGAGTATTAGCAATCAGCCCCAGCATTTT.

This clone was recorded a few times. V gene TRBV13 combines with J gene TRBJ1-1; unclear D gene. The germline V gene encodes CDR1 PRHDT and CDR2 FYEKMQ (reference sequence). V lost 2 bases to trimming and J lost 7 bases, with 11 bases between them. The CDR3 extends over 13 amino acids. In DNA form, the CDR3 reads TGTGCCAGCAGCTTAACTGGGCTCGGTGAAGCTTTCTTT. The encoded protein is CASSLTGLGEAFF.

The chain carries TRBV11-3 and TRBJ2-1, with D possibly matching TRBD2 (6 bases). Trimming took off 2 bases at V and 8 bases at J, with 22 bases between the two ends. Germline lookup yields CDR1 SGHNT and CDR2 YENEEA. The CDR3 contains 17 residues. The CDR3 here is CASSLYESSGFYDEQFF. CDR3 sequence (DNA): TGTGCCAGCAGCTTATACGAGTCGAGCGGGTTTTACGATGAGCAGTTCTTC.

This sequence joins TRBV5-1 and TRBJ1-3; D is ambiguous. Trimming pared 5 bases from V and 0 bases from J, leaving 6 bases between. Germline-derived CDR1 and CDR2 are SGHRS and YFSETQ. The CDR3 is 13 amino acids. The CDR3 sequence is CASSPLSGNTIYF. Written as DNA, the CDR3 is TGCGCCAGCAGTCCCCTCTCTGGAAACACCATATATTTT.

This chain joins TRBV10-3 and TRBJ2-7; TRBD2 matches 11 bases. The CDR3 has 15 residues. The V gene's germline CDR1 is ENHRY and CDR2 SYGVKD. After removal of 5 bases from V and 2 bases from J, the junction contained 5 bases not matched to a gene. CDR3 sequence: CAISYGTSGTYEQYF. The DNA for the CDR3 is TGTGCCATCAGTTATGGGACTAGCGGCACCTACGAGCAGTACTTC.

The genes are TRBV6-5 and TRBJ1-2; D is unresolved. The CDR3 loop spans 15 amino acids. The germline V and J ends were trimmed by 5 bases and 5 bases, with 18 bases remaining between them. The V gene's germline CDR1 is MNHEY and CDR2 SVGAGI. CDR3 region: CASSNGKNDGYGYTF. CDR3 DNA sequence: TGTGCCAGCAGTAACGGGAAAAACGACGGATATGGCTACACCTTC.

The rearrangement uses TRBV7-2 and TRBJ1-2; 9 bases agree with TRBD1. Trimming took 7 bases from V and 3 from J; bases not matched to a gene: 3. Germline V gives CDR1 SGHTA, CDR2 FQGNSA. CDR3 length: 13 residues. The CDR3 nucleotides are TGTGCCAGCACCCGGGACAGGGACTATGGCTACACCTTC. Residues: CASTRDRDYGYTF.

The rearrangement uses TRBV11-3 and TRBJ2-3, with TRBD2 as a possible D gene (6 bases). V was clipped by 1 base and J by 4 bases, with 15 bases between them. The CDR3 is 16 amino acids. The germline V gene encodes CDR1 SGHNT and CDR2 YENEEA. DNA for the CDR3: TGTGCCAGCAGCTTAGGATCTGGCGGGGAGGCAGATACGCAGTATTTT. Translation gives CASSLGSGGEADTQYF.

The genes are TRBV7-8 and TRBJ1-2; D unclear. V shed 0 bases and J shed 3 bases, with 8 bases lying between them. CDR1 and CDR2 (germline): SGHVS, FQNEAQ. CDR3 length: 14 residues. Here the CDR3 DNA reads TGTGCCAGCAGCTTAGCGTTGGTGGACTATGGCTACACCTTC. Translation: CASSLALVDYGYTF.

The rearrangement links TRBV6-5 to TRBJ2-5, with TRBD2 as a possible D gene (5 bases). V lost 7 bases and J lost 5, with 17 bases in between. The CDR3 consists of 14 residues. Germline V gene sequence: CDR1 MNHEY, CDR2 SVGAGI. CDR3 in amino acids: CASKPPGRFETQYF. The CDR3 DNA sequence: TGTGCCAGCAAACCGCCGGGGAGATTTGAGACCCAGTACTTC.

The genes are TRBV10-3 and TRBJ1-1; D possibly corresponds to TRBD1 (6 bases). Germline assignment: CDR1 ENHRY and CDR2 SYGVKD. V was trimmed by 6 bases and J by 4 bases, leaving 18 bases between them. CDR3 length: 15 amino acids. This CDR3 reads CAIRSQGGVRTEAFF. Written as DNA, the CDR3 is TGTGCCATCAGGTCACAGGGAGGGGTGCGCACTGAAGCTTTCTTT.

The CDR3 here is CASSPGGYEQYF. In nucleotides, the CDR3 is TGTGCCAGCAGCCCGGGGGGCTACGAGCAGTACTTC. The chain recombines TRBV11-1 with TRBJ2-7, with 7 positions matching TRBD2. Germline assignment: CDR1 SGHAT and CDR2 FQDESV (reference sequence). The CDR3 has 12 residues. With V trimmed by 5 bases and J by 3 bases, 1 base remained unmatched.

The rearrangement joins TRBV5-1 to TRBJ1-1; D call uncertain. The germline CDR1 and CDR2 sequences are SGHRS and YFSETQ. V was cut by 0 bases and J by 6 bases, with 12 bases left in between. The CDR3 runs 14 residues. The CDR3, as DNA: TGCGCCAGCAGCTTGGGTGGGGTCGGGGCTGAAGCTTTCTTT. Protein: CASSLGGVGAEAFF.

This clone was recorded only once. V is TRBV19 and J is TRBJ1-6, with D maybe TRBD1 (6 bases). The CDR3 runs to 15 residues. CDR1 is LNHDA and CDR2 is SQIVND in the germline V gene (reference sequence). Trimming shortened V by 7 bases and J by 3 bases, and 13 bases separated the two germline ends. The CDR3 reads CASTTGQNYNSPLHF. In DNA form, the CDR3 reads TGTGCCAGTACCACAGGACAGAACTATAATTCACCCCTCCACTTT. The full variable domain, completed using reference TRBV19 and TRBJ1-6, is DGGITQSPKYLFRKEGQNVTLSCEQNLNHDAMYWYRQDPGQGLRLIYYSQIVNDFQKGDIAEGYSVSREKKESFPLTVTSAQKNPTAFYLCASTTGQNYNSPLHFGNGTRLTVT.

The CDR3 nucleotides are TGTGCCTCCTCACCGGCGGGGGAGAACACTGAAGCTTTCTTT. Encoded protein: CASSPAGENTEAFF. This chain links TRBV10-3 with TRBJ1-1, with D tentatively TRBD1 (5 bases). Between the trimmed V and J ends, which lost 11 bases and 1 base, there was a span of 17 bases. CDR1 and CDR2 (germline): ENHRY, SYGVKD. CDR3 size: 14 residues.

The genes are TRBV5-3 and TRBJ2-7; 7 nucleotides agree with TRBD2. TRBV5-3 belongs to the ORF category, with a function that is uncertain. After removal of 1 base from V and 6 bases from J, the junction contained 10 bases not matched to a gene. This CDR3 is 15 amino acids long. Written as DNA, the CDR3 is TGTGCCAGAAGCTTGCTCCCCTTGGCGGGAGTCGAGCAGTACTTC. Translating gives CARSLLPLAGVEQYF.

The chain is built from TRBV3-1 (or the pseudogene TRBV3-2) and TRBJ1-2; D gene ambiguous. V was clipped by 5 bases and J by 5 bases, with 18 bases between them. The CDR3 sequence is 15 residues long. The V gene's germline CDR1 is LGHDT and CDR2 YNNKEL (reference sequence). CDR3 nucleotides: TGTGCCAGCAGCGACACCTCGAACACCTATTATGGCTACACCTTC. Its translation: CASSDTSNTYYGYTF.

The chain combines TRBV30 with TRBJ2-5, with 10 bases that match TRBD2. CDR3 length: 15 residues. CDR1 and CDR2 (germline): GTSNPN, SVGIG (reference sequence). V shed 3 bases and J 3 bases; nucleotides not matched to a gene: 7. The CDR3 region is CAWSPGTSAEETQYF. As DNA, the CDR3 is TGTGCCTGGAGCCCCGGGACTAGCGCCGAAGAGACCCAGTACTTC. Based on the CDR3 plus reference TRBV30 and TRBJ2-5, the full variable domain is SQTIHQWPATLVQPVGSPLSLECTVEGTSNPNLYWYRQAAGRGLQLLFYSVGIGQISSEVPQNLSASRPQDRQFILSSKKLLLSDSGFYLCAWSPGTSAEETQYFGPGTRLLVL.

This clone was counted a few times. This chain's CDR3 is CASSRPGQVDAFF. The CDR3 DNA is TGTGCCAGCAGCCGACCGGGACAGGTGGATGCTTTCTTT. The chain couples TRBV7-9 to TRBJ1-1, with 8 bases that match TRBD1. CDR3 size: 13 residues. The J segment lost 11 bases and the V segment lost 5 bases, leaving 10 bases of the junction unmatched. Germline V gives CDR1 SEHNR, CDR2 FQNEAQ (reference sequence).

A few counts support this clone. CDR3 DNA: TGTGCCATCAGTGAGTCGAATCTAGCTAATGAAAAACTGTTTTTT. This codes for CAISESNLANEKLFF. The chain recombines TRBV10-3 with TRBJ1-4; no reliable D call. This CDR3 has 15 residues. The V gene lost 0 bases and the J gene lost 3 bases, with 8 bases spanning the gap. Germline V gives CDR1 ENHRY, CDR2 SYGVKD.

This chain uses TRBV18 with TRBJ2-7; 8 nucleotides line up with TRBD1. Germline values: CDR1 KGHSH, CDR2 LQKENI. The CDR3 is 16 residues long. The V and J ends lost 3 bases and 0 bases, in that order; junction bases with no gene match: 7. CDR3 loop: CASSPAGTGDSYEQYF. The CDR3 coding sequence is TGTGCCAGCTCACCCGCCGGGACAGGAGACTCCTACGAGCAGTACTTC.